Presented here are 30 T cell receptor beta chains from one specimen sequenced in a study of shared clonotypes between healthy human individuals. Clones were read by immunoSEQ multiplex PCR, and TCRdb kept only the in-frame ones, dropping some. The data show 650,000 to 800,000 clones, just over 90% seen once. Naive CD8 populations comprised CD45RO-negative cells positively selected for CCR7, excluding terminally differentiated effector memory CD45RA+ cells. Material for sequencing was naive CD8+ T cells sorted from blood. The receptors were gathered from a young man in good health.

The chain recombines TRBV7-9 with TRBJ2-1, with D unclear. Per the germline V gene, CDR1 is SEHNR and CDR2 is FQNEAQ (reference sequence). The CDR3 is 14 residues long. Trimming removed 3 bases at V and 3 bases at J, with 9 bases between. CDR3 nucleotide sequence: TGTGCCAGCAGCTTCCCAGACCGCTACAATGAGCAGTTCTTC. Protein: CASSFPDRYNEQFF.

The count of this clone is one. The CDR3 coding sequence is TGTGCCAGCAGTGTTATGCGGGGACACCCGGAGACCCAGTACTTC. Its protein is CASSVMRGHPETQYF. The chain joins TRBV6-1 to TRBJ2-5; the D gene could be TRBD1 or TRBD2 (6 bases each). CDR1 is MNHNS and CDR2 is SASEGT in the germline V gene. The ends were cut back, 4 bases at V and 5 bases at J, with 17 bases in the middle. The CDR3 is made up of 15 amino acids.

The chain combines TRBV5-1 with TRBJ2-1; 7 nucleotides align to TRBD1. Germline-derived CDR1 and CDR2 are SGHRS and YFSETQ. The CDR3 has 15 amino acids. V lost 3 bases, J lost 7 bases, and 10 bases stayed unmatched. The CDR3: CASSYLTGLQNEQFF. The CDR3 nucleotides are TGCGCCAGCAGCTACCTGACAGGGTTACAGAATGAGCAGTTCTTC.

V and J are TRBV6-5 and TRBJ2-2; 7 bases match TRBD1. Germline V gene sequence: CDR1 MNHEY, CDR2 SVGAGI. V gave up 2 bases and J gave up 6 bases; unmatched junction bases: 3. The CDR3 runs 14 residues. The CDR3 DNA follows: TGTGCCAGCAGTTACATACAGGGGTCCGGGGAGCTGTTTTTT. This translates into CASSYIQGSGELFF.

The DNA of the CDR3 is TGTGCCAGCAGTTTCAGGGGGCTGAGCACAGATACGCAGTATTTT. The encoded protein is CASSFRGLSTDTQYF. V is TRBV27 and J is TRBJ2-3, with TRBD1 matching 8 bases. After removal of 3 bases from V and 0 bases from J, the junction contained 2 bases not matched to a gene. This CDR3 has 15 amino acids. CDR1 and CDR2 (germline): MNHEY, SMNVEV (reference sequence).

The V gene is TRBV5-1, the J gene TRBJ2-1; TRBD2 agrees at 9 bases. Trimming took 1 base from V and 4 from J; bases not matched to a gene: 6. Germline CDR1 reads SGHRS; CDR2 reads YFSETQ. The CDR3 extends over 16 amino acids. The CDR3 bases are TGCGCCAGCAGCTTGCCCTTAGCGGGAGATTACAATGAGCAGTTCTTC. It translates to CASSLPLAGDYNEQFF.

CDR3 sequence reads: CASSAISGRNTDTQYF. The CDR3 DNA reads as TGCGCCAGCAGTGCGATTAGCGGGAGAAACACAGATACGCAGTATTTT. J is TRBJ2-3 and V is TRBV10-1; 9 bases match TRBD2. The CDR3 covers 16 residues. Germline CDR1 and CDR2: WNHNN and SYGVQD (reference sequence). V trimming: 4 bases; J trimming: 2 bases; junction bases outside the gene matches: 7.

The V and J genes are TRBV4-1 and TRBJ2-3; D perhaps matches TRBD1 (6 bases). CDR1 is MGHRA and CDR2 is YSYEKL in the germline V gene. This CDR3 has 16 residues. V was clipped by 1 base and J by 2 bases, with 13 bases between them. The CDR3 bases are TGCGCCAGCAGCCAAGCGCCCCAGGGGTTCACAGATACGCAGTATTTT. It translates to CASSQAPQGFTDTQYF.

In its sample, this clone was seen once. The chain combines TRBV10-3 with TRBJ2-3; 14 positions agree with TRBD2. CDR3 length equals 19 residues. The J segment lost 5 bases and the V segment lost 1 base, leaving 11 bases of the junction unmatched. The germline V gene has CDR1 ENHRY and CDR2 SYGVKD. Here the CDR3 DNA reads TGTGCCATCAGTGAGTATGCATCGGGACTAGCGGGAGTGGAAGATACGCAGTATTTT. Its translation: CAISEYASGLAGVEDTQYF.

This chain joins TRBV29-1 and TRBJ2-3; D may be TRBD1 or TRBD2 (6 bases each). V was pared by 3 bases and J by 6 bases, with 19 bases between. Germline CDR1 SQVTM, CDR2 ANQGSEA. The CDR3 totals 15 residues. The CDR3 region is CSVEGARSGADTQYF. For the CDR3, the DNA is TGCAGCGTTGAGGGCGCCAGGTCGGGGGCCGATACGCAGTATTTT.

The chain combines TRBV11-3 with TRBJ2-1; D not resolved. CDR3 length equals 15 residues. Per the germline V gene, CDR1 is SGHNT and CDR2 is YENEEA. Trimming took 9 bases from V and 0 from J, leaving 15 bases between them. In nucleotides, the CDR3 is TGTGCCAGTGGAAACGGCCACAGCTCCTACAATGAGCAGTTCTTC. Translated: CASGNGHSSYNEQFF.

The rearrangement joins TRBV7-2 to TRBJ2-7; D unresolved. V lost 4 bases and J 5 bases, leaving 15 bases between the germline ends. This CDR3 has 14 residues. Germline CDR1 reads SGHTA; CDR2 reads FQGNSA. CDR3 protein: CASSSSRLTDEQYF. The CDR3 DNA reads as TGTGCCAGCAGCTCCTCTAGACTGACGGACGAGCAGTACTTC. The complete variable domain, with remaining parts taken from reference TRBV7-2 and TRBJ2-7, reads GAGVSQSPSNKVTEKGKDVELRCDPISGHTALYWYRQSLGQGLEFLIYFQGNSAPDKSGLPSDRFSAERTGGSVSTLTIQRTQQEDSAVYLCASSSSRLTDEQYFGPGTRLTVT.

V is TRBV11-3 and J is TRBJ2-7; a possible D gene is TRBD1 (7 bases). The ends were cut back, 6 bases at V and 3 bases at J, with 18 bases in the middle. Germline lookup yields CDR1 SGHNT and CDR2 YENEEA. The CDR3 runs 15 residues. The CDR3 nucleotides read TGTGCCAGCAGTTCTGGGGGCAGGGGGGTCTACGAGCAGTACTTC. This sequence encodes CASSSGGRGVYEQYF.

This CDR3 is CATKKTGGEQYF. As DNA, the CDR3 is TGTGCCACCAAGAAGACAGGGGGTGAGCAGTACTTC. The chain is built from TRBV2 and TRBJ2-7; TRBD1 matches 9 bases. Germline trimming cut 10 bases from V and 7 bases from J; bases unmatched to any gene: 8. Germline assignment: CDR1 SNHLY and CDR2 FYNNEI. CDR3 size: 12 residues.

V usage is TRBV7-9 and J usage is TRBJ1-2, with TRBD1 matching over 8 bases. The CDR3 runs to 15 residues. From germline, CDR1 is SEHNR and CDR2 FQNEAQ (reference sequence). Losses at the gene ends were 4 bases for V and 4 bases for J; bases not matched to a gene: 8. The DNA of the CDR3 is TGTGCCAGCAGCTCCCGGACAGGGAAGGTCTATGGCTACACCTTC. Its translation: CASSSRTGKVYGYTF. The full variable domain, in which reference TRBV7-9 and TRBJ1-2 provide the parts outside the CDR3, is DTGVSQNPRHKITKRGQNVTFRCDPISEHNRLYWYRQTLGQGPEFLTYFQNEAQLEKSRLLSDRFSAERPKGSFSTLEIQRTEQGDSAMYLCASSSRTGKVYGYTFGSGTRLTVV.

The rearrangement links TRBV2 to TRBJ1-5; D remains unclear. V lost 3 bases and J 0 bases, leaving 15 bases between the germline ends. The CDR3 covers 17 residues. CDR1 is SNHLY, CDR2 FYNNEI, per germline. CDR3 sequence: CASSDPSREYSNQPQHF. The CDR3 nucleotides read TGTGCCAGCAGTGATCCCAGCCGTGAGTATAGCAATCAGCCCCAGCATTTT.

The chain has TRBV4-3 and TRBJ2-5; no reliable D call. Germline V gene data show CDR1 as LGHNA and CDR2 as YSLEER. CDR3 length: 15 amino acids. Trimming took 4 bases from V and 5 from J, leaving 17 bases between them. The chain's CDR3 is CASSPLAEDRETQYF. The CDR3 DNA follows: TGCGCCAGCAGCCCATTAGCCGAAGATAGGGAGACCCAGTACTTC.

The rearrangement uses TRBV11-2 and TRBJ1-3; no reliable D call. The CDR3 loop spans 15 amino acids. Germline V gene lookup returns CDR1 SGHAT and CDR2 FQNNGV. V lost 0 bases to trimming and J lost 2 bases, with 8 bases between them. The CDR3 sequence is CASSLEFRAGNTIYF. The CDR3 DNA follows: TGTGCCAGCAGCTTAGAGTTTAGGGCTGGAAACACCATATATTTT.

J is TRBJ1-5 and V is TRBV27, with D uncertain. Germline V lookup: CDR1 MNHEY, CDR2 SMNVEV (reference sequence). Trimming removed 3 bases from V and 3 bases from J, with 9 bases in between. The CDR3 runs to 14 residues. DNA of the CDR3: TGTGCCAGCAGTTTTAGGCAGTCCAATCAGCCCCAGCATTTT. The encoded protein is CASSFRQSNQPQHF.

The chain recombines TRBV4-1 with TRBJ2-1, with TRBD2 matching over 12 bases. Germline V CDR1 and CDR2: MGHRA, YSYEKL. The CDR3 sequence is 14 residues long. V lost 4 bases and J lost 9; bases outside the gene matches: 4. The CDR3 region has the DNA TGCGCCAGCAGCCGACTAGCGGGAGTAAGTGAGCAGTTCTTC. It translates to CASSRLAGVSEQFF.

V is TRBV4-1 and J is TRBJ2-1; TRBD2 is a possible D gene (6 bases). Germline assignment: CDR1 MGHRA and CDR2 YSYEKL. Trimming removed 3 bases from V and 5 bases from J, with 20 bases in between. This CDR3 comprises 17 residues. The CDR3 nucleotides are TGCGCCAGCAGCCAGACTGAGAGCGGGCAATTAAACAATGAGCAGTTCTTC. Encoded protein: CASSQTESGQLNNEQFF.

This chain connects TRBV2 to TRBJ1-2, with D uncertain. The CDR3 consists of 15 residues. The germline gives CDR1 SNHLY, CDR2 FYNNEI. Deletions cut 0 bases from V and 4 bases from J, with 12 bases between. CDR3: CASSEAPQWIYGYTF. As DNA, the CDR3 is TGTGCCAGCAGTGAAGCCCCACAGTGGATCTATGGCTACACCTTC.

The chain joins TRBV7-9 to TRBJ2-3; no firm D call. With 1 base removed from V and 5 bases from J, the gap between germline ends came to 1 base. The CDR3 covers 11 residues. CDR1 and CDR2 from the germline V gene are SEHNR and FQNEAQ (reference sequence). The CDR3 protein is CASSLEDTQYF. The CDR3 DNA reads as TGTGCCAGCAGCTTAGAAGATACGCAGTATTTT.

J is TRBJ2-7 and V is TRBV15, with D perhaps TRBD1 (6 bases). Germline loops: CDR1 LNHNV, CDR2 YYDKDF (reference sequence). Between the trimmed V and J ends, which lost 11 bases and 3 bases, there was a span of 14 bases. The CDR3 has 12 amino acids. Written as DNA, the CDR3 is TGTGCCTCCGTCACAGGGTTCTACGAGCAGTACTTC. Its translation: CASVTGFYEQYF.

The V gene is TRBV18, the J gene TRBJ2-5; tentatively, D is TRBD1 or TRBD2 (5 bases each). There are 14 residues in the CDR3. CDR1 is KGHSH, CDR2 LQKENI, per germline. V lost 5 bases to trimming and J lost 2 bases, with 12 bases between them. In nucleotides, the CDR3 is TGTGCCAGCTCATCGGCCGGGACGCAAGAGACCCAGTACTTC. Its protein product is CASSSAGTQETQYF.

The CDR3 here is CASSVVYNEQFF. The DNA for the CDR3 is TGTGCCAGCAGCGTCGTCTACAATGAGCAGTTCTTC. This sequence joins TRBV9 and TRBJ2-1, with D unresolved. Germline V gene lookup returns CDR1 SGDLS and CDR2 YYNGEE. Deletions cut 2 bases from V and 3 bases from J, with 3 bases between. This CDR3 contains 12 residues. The full variable domain, rest sourced from reference TRBV9 and TRBJ2-1, is DSGVTQTPKHLITATGQRVTLRCSPRSGDLSVYWYQQSLDQGLQFLIQYYNGEERAKGNILERFSAQQFPDLHSELNLSSLELGDSALYFCASSVVYNEQFFGPGTRLTVL.

This rearrangement joins TRBV7-9 to TRBJ1-1; no reliable D call. The CDR3 consists of 15 residues. Germline CDR1 reads SEHNR; CDR2 reads FQNEAQ (reference sequence). V was shortened by 1 base and J by 2 bases, with 11 bases between the two germline ends. The CDR3 DNA reads TGTGCCAGCAGCTTAGACCCGGGTCGAAACACTGAAGCTTTCTTT. Its protein product is CASSLDPGRNTEAFF. Full variable domain (remainder filled in from reference TRBV7-9 and TRBJ1-1): DTGVSQNPRHKITKRGQNVTFRCDPISEHNRLYWYRQTLGQGPEFLTYFQNEAQLEKSRLLSDRFSAERPKGSFSTLEIQRTEQGDSAMYLCASSLDPGRNTEAFFGQGTRLTVV.

V is TRBV7-9 and J is TRBJ2-7, with D possibly TRBD2 on 5 matching bases. V was clipped by 4 bases and J by 6 bases, with 16 bases between them. The CDR3 runs 14 residues. CDR1 is SEHNR and CDR2 is FQNEAQ in the germline V gene (reference sequence). Here the CDR3 reads CASSSNTGYLEQYF. The CDR3 region has the DNA TGTGCCAGCAGCTCCAACACGGGATACCTCGAGCAGTACTTC.

The V and J genes are TRBV11-2 and TRBJ2-7; no firm D call. CDR3 length equals 15 residues. Trimming took off 2 bases at V and 0 bases at J, with 11 bases between the two ends. In germline, CDR1 is SGHAT, CDR2 FQNNGV. CDR3 coding DNA: TGTGCCAGCAGCTTACCCCTGTCGAGCTCCTACGAGCAGTACTTC. It codes for CASSLPLSSSYEQYF. The complete variable domain, with remaining parts taken from reference TRBV11-2 and TRBJ2-7, reads EAGVAQSPRYKIIEKRQSVAFWCNPISGHATLYWYQQILGQGPKLLIQFQNNGVVDDSQLPKDRFSAERLKGVDSTLKIQPAKLEDSAVYLCASSLPLSSSYEQYFGPGTRLTVT.

This clone is a singleton in its sample. The chain has TRBV7-9 and TRBJ2-1; TRBD2 matches at 7 bases. The CDR3 runs to 15 residues. The J segment lost 5 bases and the V segment lost 5 bases, leaving 9 bases of the junction unmatched. Germline V gene lookup returns CDR1 SEHNR and CDR2 FQNEAQ (reference sequence). The CDR3 sequence: CASSRRELADNEQFF. DNA for the CDR3: TGTGCCAGCAGCCGCCGGGAGCTAGCGGACAATGAGCAGTTCTTC.